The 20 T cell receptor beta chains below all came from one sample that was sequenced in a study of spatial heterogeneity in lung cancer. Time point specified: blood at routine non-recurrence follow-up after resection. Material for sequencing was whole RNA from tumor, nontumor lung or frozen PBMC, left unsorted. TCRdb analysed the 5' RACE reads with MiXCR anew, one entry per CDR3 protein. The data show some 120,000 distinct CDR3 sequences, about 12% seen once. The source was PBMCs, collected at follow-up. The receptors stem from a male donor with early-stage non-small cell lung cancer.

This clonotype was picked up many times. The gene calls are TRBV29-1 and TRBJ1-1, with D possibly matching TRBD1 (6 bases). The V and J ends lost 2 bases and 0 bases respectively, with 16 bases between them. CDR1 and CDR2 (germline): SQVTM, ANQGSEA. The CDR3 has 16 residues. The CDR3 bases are TGCAGCGTTGAATACAGGGTTTTGGCCATGAACACTGAAGCTTTCTTT. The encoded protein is CSVEYRVLAMNTEAFF. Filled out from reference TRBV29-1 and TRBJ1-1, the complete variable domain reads SAVISQKPSRDICQRGTSLTIQCQVDSQVTMMFWYRQQPGQSLTLIATANQGSEATYESGFVIDKFPISRPNLTFSTLTVSNMSPEDSSIYLCSVEYRVLAMNTEAFFGQGTRLTVV.

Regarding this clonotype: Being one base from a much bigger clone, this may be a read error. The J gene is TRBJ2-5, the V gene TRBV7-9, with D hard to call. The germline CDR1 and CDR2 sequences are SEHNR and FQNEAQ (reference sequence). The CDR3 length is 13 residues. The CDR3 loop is CACSLMGRETQYF. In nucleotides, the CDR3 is TGTGCCTGCAGCTTAATGGGTAGAGAGACCCAGTACTTC.

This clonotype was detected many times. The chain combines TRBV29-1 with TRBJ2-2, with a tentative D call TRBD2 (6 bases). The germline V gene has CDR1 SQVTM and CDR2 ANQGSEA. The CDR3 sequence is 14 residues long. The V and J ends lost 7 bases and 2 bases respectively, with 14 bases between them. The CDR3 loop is CSAVGGANTGELFF. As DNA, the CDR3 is TGCAGCGCGGTGGGGGGAGCTAACACCGGGGAGCTGTTTTTT.

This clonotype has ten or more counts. The CDR3 coding sequence is TGTGCCTGGGGAACCGGGTCCTATGGCTACACCTTC. It yields the protein CAWGTGSYGYTF. The genes are TRBV30 and TRBJ1-2; no clear D. V was cut by 5 bases and J by 4 bases, with 11 bases left in between. The CDR3 runs to 12 residues. Per the germline V gene, CDR1 is GTSNPN and CDR2 is SVGIG (reference sequence).

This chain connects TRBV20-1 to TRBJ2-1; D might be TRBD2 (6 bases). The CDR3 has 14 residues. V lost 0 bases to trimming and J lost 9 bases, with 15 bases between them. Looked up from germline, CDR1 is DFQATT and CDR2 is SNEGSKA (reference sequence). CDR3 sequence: CSARDQQRRAEQFF. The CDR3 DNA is TGCAGTGCTAGAGATCAGCAGCGGAGGGCTGAGCAGTTCTTC.

The CDR3 sequence is CASSPYTSGGPYQETQYF. The CDR3 DNA is TGTGCCAGCAGCCCATACACTAGCGGGGGACCGTACCAAGAGACCCAGTACTTC. The chain joins TRBV3-1 to TRBJ2-5, with 11 bases aligning to TRBD2. J was trimmed by 0 bases and V by 4 bases; bases with no gene match: 10. Germline CDR1 and CDR2: LGHDT and YNNKEL (reference sequence). The CDR3 spans 18 residues.

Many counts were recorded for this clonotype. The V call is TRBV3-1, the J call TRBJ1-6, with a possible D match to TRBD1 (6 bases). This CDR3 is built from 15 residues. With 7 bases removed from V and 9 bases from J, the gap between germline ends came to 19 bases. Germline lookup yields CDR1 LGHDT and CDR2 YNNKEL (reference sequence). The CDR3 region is CASTLRGPVGSPLHF. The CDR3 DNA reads TGTGCCAGCACCCTCAGGGGCCCGGTTGGTTCACCCCTCCACTTT.

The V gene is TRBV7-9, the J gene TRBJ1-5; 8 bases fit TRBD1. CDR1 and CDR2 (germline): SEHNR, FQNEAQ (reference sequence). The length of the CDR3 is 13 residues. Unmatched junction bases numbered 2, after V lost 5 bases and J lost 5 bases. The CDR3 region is CASSPTGDQPQHF. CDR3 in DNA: TGTGCCAGCAGCCCGACAGGGGATCAGCCCCAGCATTTT.

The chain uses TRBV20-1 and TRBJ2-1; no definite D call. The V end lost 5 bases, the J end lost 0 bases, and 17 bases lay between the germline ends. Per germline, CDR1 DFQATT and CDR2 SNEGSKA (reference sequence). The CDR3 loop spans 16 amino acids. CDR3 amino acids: CSAAPPTRSSYNEQFF. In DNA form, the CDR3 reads TGCAGTGCTGCCCCCCCGACCAGAAGCTCCTACAATGAGCAGTTCTTC.

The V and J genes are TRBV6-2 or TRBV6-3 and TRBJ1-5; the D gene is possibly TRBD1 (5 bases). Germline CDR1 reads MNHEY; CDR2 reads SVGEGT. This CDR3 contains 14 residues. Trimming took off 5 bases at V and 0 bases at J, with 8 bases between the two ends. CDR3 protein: CASSAGTSNQPQHF. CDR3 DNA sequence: TGTGCCAGCAGTGCCGGGACTAGCAATCAGCCCCAGCATTTT.

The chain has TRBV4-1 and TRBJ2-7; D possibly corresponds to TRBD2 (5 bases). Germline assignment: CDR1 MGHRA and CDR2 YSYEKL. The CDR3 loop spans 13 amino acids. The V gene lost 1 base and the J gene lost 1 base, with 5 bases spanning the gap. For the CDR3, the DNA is TGCGCCAGCAGCCAAGGGACTTCCTACGAGCAGTACTTC. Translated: CASSQGTSYEQYF.

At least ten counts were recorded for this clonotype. The CDR3 sequence: CASSLAGGDYNEQFF. The CDR3 region has the DNA TGCGCCAGCAGCTTGGCAGGGGGCGACTACAATGAGCAGTTCTTC. The chain employs TRBV5-1 and TRBJ2-1; 8 bases align to TRBD1. Germline CDR1 is SGHRS and CDR2 is YFSETQ. This CDR3 comprises 15 residues. V lost 0 bases, J lost 3 bases, and 2 bases stayed unmatched. Variable domain in full (rest from reference TRBV5-1 and TRBJ2-1): KAGVTQTPRYLIKTRGQQVTLSCSPISGHRSVSWYQQTPGQGLQFLFEYFSETQRNKGNFPGRFSGRQFSNSRSEMNVSTLELGDSALYLCASSLAGGDYNEQFFGPGTRLTVL.

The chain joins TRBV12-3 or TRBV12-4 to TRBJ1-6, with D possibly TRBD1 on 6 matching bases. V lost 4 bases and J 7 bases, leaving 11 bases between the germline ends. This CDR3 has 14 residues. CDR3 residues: CASSWGQDNSPLHF. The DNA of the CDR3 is TGTGCCAGCAGTTGGGGACAAGACAATTCACCCCTCCACTTT.

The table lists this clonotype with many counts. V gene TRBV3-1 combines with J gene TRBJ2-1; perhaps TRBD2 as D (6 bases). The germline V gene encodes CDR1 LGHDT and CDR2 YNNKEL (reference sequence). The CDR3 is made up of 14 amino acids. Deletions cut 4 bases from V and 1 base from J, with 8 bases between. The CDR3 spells CASSPGSSYNEQFF. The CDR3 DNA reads TGTGCCAGCAGCCCCGGGAGTTCCTACAATGAGCAGTTCTTC.

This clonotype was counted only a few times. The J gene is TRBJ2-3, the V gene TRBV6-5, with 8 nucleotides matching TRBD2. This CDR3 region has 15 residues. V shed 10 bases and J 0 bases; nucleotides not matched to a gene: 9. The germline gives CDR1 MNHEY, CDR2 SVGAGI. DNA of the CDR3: TGTGCCACCGCCGGGGGGGGGGCCAGCACAGATACGCAGTATTTT. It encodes CATAGGGASTDTQYF.

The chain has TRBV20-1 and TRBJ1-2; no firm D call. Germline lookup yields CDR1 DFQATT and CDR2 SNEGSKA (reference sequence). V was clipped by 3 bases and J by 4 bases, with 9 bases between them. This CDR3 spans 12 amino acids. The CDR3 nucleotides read TGCAGTGCTAGTCCTCCATCCTATGGCTACACCTTC. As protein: CSASPPSYGYTF.

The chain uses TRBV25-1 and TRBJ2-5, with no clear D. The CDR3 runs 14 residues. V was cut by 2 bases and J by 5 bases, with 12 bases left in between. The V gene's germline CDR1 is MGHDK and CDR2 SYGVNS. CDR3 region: CASSEVVRPETQYF. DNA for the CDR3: TGTGCCAGCAGTGAAGTCGTCAGGCCGGAGACCCAGTACTTC.

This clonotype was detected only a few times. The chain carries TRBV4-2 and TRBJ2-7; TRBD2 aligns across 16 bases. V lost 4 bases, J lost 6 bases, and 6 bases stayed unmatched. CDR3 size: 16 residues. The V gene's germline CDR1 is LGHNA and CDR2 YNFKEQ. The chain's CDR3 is CASSPGTSGGAIEQYF. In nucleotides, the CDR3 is TGTGCCAGCAGCCCCGGGACTAGCGGGGGGGCCATCGAGCAGTACTTC.

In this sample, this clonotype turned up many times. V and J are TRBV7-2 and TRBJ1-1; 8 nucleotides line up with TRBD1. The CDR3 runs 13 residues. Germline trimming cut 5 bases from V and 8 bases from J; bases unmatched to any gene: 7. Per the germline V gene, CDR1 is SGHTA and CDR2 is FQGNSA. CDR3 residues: CASSQGQGTEAFF. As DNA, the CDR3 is TGTGCCAGCAGCCAAGGACAGGGTACCGAAGCTTTCTTT. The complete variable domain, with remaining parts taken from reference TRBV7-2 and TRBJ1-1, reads GAGVSQSPSNKVTEKGKDVELRCDPISGHTALYWYRQSLGQGLEFLIYFQGNSAPDKSGLPSDRFSAERTGGSVSTLTIQRTQQEDSAVYLCASSQGQGTEAFFGQGTRLTVV.

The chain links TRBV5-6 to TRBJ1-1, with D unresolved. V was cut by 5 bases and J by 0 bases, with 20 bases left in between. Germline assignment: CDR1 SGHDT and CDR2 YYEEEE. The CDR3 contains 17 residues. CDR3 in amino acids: CASSQLGAPNMNTEAFF. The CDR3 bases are TGTGCCAGCAGTCAGTTAGGAGCACCGAATATGAACACTGAAGCTTTCTTT.